The 9 T cell receptor beta chains given below trace back to one sample, sequenced in a study of beta chain features in type 1 diabetes. The study reverse transcribed the entire isolated RNA, so it sequenced expressed TCRB transcripts. The table came from immunoSEQ multiplex PCR; TCRdb's copy has only in-frame clones and leaves some out. The table includes some 350,000 clones, 8.5% to 10% detected once. The antigens of these receptors remain unknown. Study findings and constraints: Type 1 diabetes patients had moderately but significantly shorter TCRB CDR3s in all four CD4+ subsets.

Sequenced sample: central memory CD4+ T cells from blood. The source is a man in his thirties or forties with type 1 diabetes.

The chain couples TRBV6-5 to TRBJ2-2, with 10 bases that match TRBD1. Trimming at V came to 5 bases and at J to 4 bases, leaving 4 bases not matched to a gene. Germline V gives CDR1 MNHEY, CDR2 SVGAGI. This CDR3 region has 15 residues. For the CDR3, the DNA is TGTGCCAGCAGTCCGGGACAGGGGATCACCGGGGAGCTGTTTTTT. Its protein product is CASSPGQGITGELFF.

The rearrangement joins TRBV5-6 to TRBJ2-5, with TRBD2 as a possible D gene (6 bases). There are 15 residues in the CDR3. Germline CDR1 reads SGHDT; CDR2 reads YYEEEE. V was shortened by 4 bases and J by 3 bases, with 16 bases between the two germline ends. The CDR3 reads CASSPVGDLEETQYF. The CDR3 DNA reads as TGTGCCAGCAGCCCAGTCGGGGACTTGGAAGAGACCCAGTACTTC.

A remark on this clone: This CDR3 is also generated by other DNA sequences in the sample. The J gene is TRBJ2-1, the V gene TRBV27; 8 nucleotides agree with TRBD1. The germline gives CDR1 MNHEY, CDR2 SMNVEV (reference sequence). The V and J ends lost 4 bases and 4 bases, in that order; junction bases with no gene match: 6. This CDR3 comprises 15 residues. CDR3 sequence reads: CASSSGQAGYNEQFF. The CDR3 nucleotides are TGTGCCAGCAGTTCGGGACAGGCAGGTTACAATGAGCAGTTCTTC.

This clone came up a few times. This sequence may be a read error, since a much larger clone differs from it by one base. J is TRBJ2-6 and V is TRBV7-8; D is unresolved. Germline CDR1 is SGHVS and CDR2 is FQNEAQ. Trimming removed 4 bases at V and 2 bases at J, with 0 bases between. CDR3 length: 12 amino acids. The CDR3 DNA follows: TGTGCCAGCAGCTCTGGGGCCAACGTCCTGACTTTC. Translating it yields CASSSGANVLTF.

There are a few counts of this clone. The gene calls are TRBV7-9 and TRBJ1-5, with no clear D. The CDR3 loop spans 13 amino acids. V was cut by 4 bases and J by 2 bases, with 6 bases left in between. The germline V gene encodes CDR1 SEHNR and CDR2 FQNEAQ (reference sequence). In nucleotides, the CDR3 is TGTGCCAGCAGCTCTGGGGGCAATCAGCCCCAGCATTTT. It codes for CASSSGGNQPQHF.

This clone has more than one count but fewer than ten. J is TRBJ2-1 and V is TRBV7-9; 10 nucleotides line up with TRBD2. V lost 5 bases, J lost 12 bases, and 13 bases stayed unmatched. CDR1 and CDR2 (germline): SEHNR, FQNEAQ (reference sequence). This CDR3 is built from 15 residues. In nucleotides, the CDR3 is TGTGCCAGCAGCCAAGAAAGCGGGAGGGCCGGCGGGCAGTTCTTC. Protein product: CASSQESGRAGGQFF.

The gene calls are TRBV4-1 and TRBJ2-1; D possibly corresponds to TRBD2 (6 bases). The germline V and J ends were trimmed by 5 bases and 16 bases, with 15 bases remaining between them. Germline CDR1 reads MGHRA; CDR2 reads YSYEKL. This CDR3 contains 11 residues. CDR3 bases: TGCGCCAGCAGCTCTACGGACTATCGTTTCTTC. This translates into CASSSTDYRFF.

The rearrangement links TRBV4-3 to TRBJ2-7; no definite D call. The V gene lost 3 bases and the J gene lost 0 bases, with 15 bases spanning the gap. The CDR3 covers 16 residues. CDR1 is LGHNA, CDR2 YSLEER, per germline. CDR3 loop: CASSHALPTSSYEQYF. CDR3 DNA sequence: TGCGCCAGCAGCCATGCGCTACCGACAAGCTCCTACGAGCAGTACTTC.

This clone occurred a few times. The V call is TRBV29-1, the J call TRBJ2-3, with 10 bases matching TRBD2. Germline V gives CDR1 SQVTM, CDR2 ANQGSEA. The CDR3 contains 13 residues. V lost 5 bases, J lost 3 bases, and 2 bases stayed unmatched. CDR3 sequence reads: CSVSGRATDTQYF. The CDR3 DNA reads as TGCAGCGTTAGCGGGAGGGCTACAGATACGCAGTATTTT.